Listed here are 23 T cell receptor beta chains from one sample, sequenced in a study of T cells in localized non-small cell lung cancer. Here immunoSEQ multiplex PCR was the method, and the copy in TCRdb shows in-frame clones only, minus some. The sample shows approximately 70,000 clones, 80% to 90% of them seen only once. Sequences were derived from PBMCs, sampled before any cancer treatment. The receptor source for this set is a man between 40 and 75 years old with stage II lung adenocarcinoma.

This chain links TRBV23-1 with TRBJ2-3; TRBD2 is a possible D gene (5 bases). TRBV23-1 is an open reading frame whose function is uncertain. The CDR3 has 13 amino acids. Trimming left V 0 bases short and J 5 bases short, with 6 bases between. CDR3 coding DNA: TGCGCCAGCAGTCAATCGGGAGTAGATACGCAGTATTTT. It codes for CASSQSGVDTQYF.

The V gene is TRBV13, the J gene TRBJ2-2; D is unclear. With 3 bases removed from V and 0 bases from J, the gap between germline ends came to 8 bases. CDR1 is PRHDT and CDR2 is FYEKMQ in the germline V gene (reference sequence). The CDR3 loop spans 15 amino acids. The CDR3 DNA is TGTGCCAGCAGCTTTGAGCCTTCGAACACCGGGGAGCTGTTTTTT. This codes for CASSFEPSNTGELFF.

The chain links TRBV6-1 to TRBJ1-1, with D unclear. The CDR3 spans 13 residues. The germline V and J ends were trimmed by 5 bases and 1 base, with 8 bases remaining between them. Germline V gene lookup returns CDR1 MNHNS and CDR2 SASEGT. CDR3 sequence (DNA): TGTGCCAGCAGTATACGACGGAACACTGAAGCTTTCTTT. Amino acids: CASSIRRNTEAFF.

V usage is TRBV5-4 and J usage is TRBJ2-7; D ambiguous. The CDR3 loop spans 12 amino acids. V lost 0 bases to trimming and J lost 6 bases, with 7 bases between them. The germline gives CDR1 SGHNT, CDR2 YYREEE (reference sequence). CDR3 in amino acids: CASSLDAREQYF. CDR3 sequence (DNA): TGTGCCAGCAGCTTGGACGCGCGCGAGCAGTACTTC.

The V and J genes are TRBV20-1 and TRBJ1-1, with D possibly matching TRBD1 (6 bases). Germline values: CDR1 DFQATT, CDR2 SNEGSKA (reference sequence). This CDR3 is built from 11 residues. Trimming removed 6 bases at V and 1 base at J, with 6 bases between. The CDR3 DNA is TGCAGTGCGGGACAGAACACTGAAGCTTTCTTT. It specifies CSAGQNTEAFF.

The J gene is TRBJ1-1, the V gene TRBV4-1; 11 nucleotides match TRBD1. The germline CDR1 and CDR2 sequences are MGHRA and YSYEKL. CDR3 length: 19 residues. With 0 bases clipped from V and 5 bases from J, the junction kept 14 bases outside the gene matches. The chain's CDR3 is CASSQDSGKRTGGRTEAFF. DNA of the CDR3: TGCGCCAGCAGCCAAGACTCGGGGAAGAGGACAGGGGGCAGAACTGAAGCTTTCTTT.

This sequence joins TRBV19 and TRBJ1-2, with 7 nucleotides matching TRBD1. V gave up 0 bases and J gave up 4 bases; unmatched junction bases: 8. CDR3 length: 16 amino acids. Looked up from germline, CDR1 is LNHDA and CDR2 is SQIVND (reference sequence). CDR3 in amino acids: CASSIDALGTVYGYTF. DNA of the CDR3: TGTGCCAGTAGTATAGACGCCCTCGGGACAGTCTATGGCTACACCTTC. Looking up the rest from reference TRBV19 and TRBJ1-2 gives the full variable domain: DGGITQSPKYLFRKEGQNVTLSCEQNLNHDAMYWYRQDPGQGLRLIYYSQIVNDFQKGDIAEGYSVSREKKESFPLTVTSAQKNPTAFYLCASSIDALGTVYGYTFGSGTRLTVV.

The chain recombines TRBV30 with TRBJ2-5; TRBD2 might be the D (7 bases). The CDR3 is 13 amino acids. V was pared by 5 bases and J by 4 bases, with 14 bases between. Germline values: CDR1 GTSNPN, CDR2 SVGIG (reference sequence). The DNA for the CDR3 is TGTGCCTGGGGGAGGGGGGAGCGAGAGACCCAGTACTTC. This translates into CAWGRGERETQYF.

The V and J genes are TRBV19 and TRBJ2-4, with D perhaps TRBD2 (7 bases). Trimming shortened V by 5 bases and J by 8 bases, and 19 bases separated the two germline ends. This CDR3 region has 15 residues. CDR1 and CDR2 (germline): LNHDA, SQIVND (reference sequence). Written as DNA, the CDR3 is TGTGCCAGTAGTTCCCCCATCGGGGGGCTAGACATTCAGTACTTC. Amino acid sequence: CASSSPIGGLDIQYF.

The chain is built from TRBV6-5 and TRBJ1-1, with D possibly TRBD1 on 5 matching bases. Germline-derived CDR1 and CDR2 are MNHEY and SVGAGI. V gave up 2 bases and J gave up 1 base, with 11 bases separating them. There are 15 residues in the CDR3. The CDR3 nucleotides read TGTGCCAGCAGTTACGAGGCGGGGACGAACACTGAAGCTTTCTTT. Protein product: CASSYEAGTNTEAFF.

The J gene is TRBJ2-7, the V gene TRBV30; TRBD1 might be the D (6 bases). CDR1 and CDR2 (germline): GTSNPN, SVGIG (reference sequence). V was cut by 2 bases and J by 6 bases, with 11 bases left in between. This CDR3 has 12 amino acids. In DNA, the CDR3 is TGTGCCTGGAGTTACAGGGTTGGCGAGCAGTACTTC. Its protein product is CAWSYRVGEQYF.

This chain connects TRBV19 to TRBJ1-5, with TRBD1 as a possible D gene (5 bases). CDR1 LNHDA and CDR2 SQIVND come from the germline V gene (reference sequence). CDR3 length equals 15 residues. The V end lost 0 bases, the J end lost 6 bases, and 12 bases lay between the germline ends. The CDR3 sequence is CASSIEGERGQPQHF. The DNA for the CDR3 is TGTGCCAGTAGTATAGAAGGGGAAAGGGGTCAGCCCCAGCATTTT.

The gene calls are TRBV6-5 and TRBJ2-7, with 10 bases lining up with TRBD1. After removal of 4 bases from V and 0 bases from J, the junction contained 3 bases not matched to a gene. This CDR3 comprises 15 residues. The germline CDR1 and CDR2 sequences are MNHEY and SVGAGI. DNA for the CDR3: TGTGCCAGCAGTTTCCGGGACAGGGGCTCCTACGAGCAGTACTTC. It encodes CASSFRDRGSYEQYF.

The rearrangement uses TRBV30 and TRBJ2-7; D remains unclear. The CDR3 covers 13 residues. Germline CDR1 is GTSNPN and CDR2 is SVGIG (reference sequence). Trimming shortened V by 0 bases and J by 0 bases, and 6 bases separated the two germline ends. The CDR3 nucleotides read TGTGCCTGGAGTGTAGGCAACTCCTACGAGCAGTACTTC. Amino acid sequence: CAWSVGNSYEQYF. The whole variable domain, filled in from reference TRBV30 and TRBJ2-7, reads SQTIHQWPATLVQPVGSPLSLECTVEGTSNPNLYWYRQAAGRGLQLLFYSVGIGQISSEVPQNLSASRPQDRQFILSSKKLLLSDSGFYLCAWSVGNSYEQYFGPGTRLTVT.

The chain joins TRBV11-3 to TRBJ2-5; TRBD1 is a possible D gene (7 bases). CDR1 SGHNT and CDR2 YENEEA come from the germline V gene. The CDR3 length is 14 residues. V was clipped by 2 bases and J by 5 bases, with 12 bases between them. CDR3 loop: CASSLQGGGETQYF. CDR3 coding DNA: TGTGCCAGCAGCTTACAGGGGGGAGGCGAGACCCAGTACTTC.

The chain combines TRBV18 with TRBJ1-2; 9 bases line up with TRBD1. The CDR3 has 15 residues. Germline V gene data show CDR1 as KGHSH and CDR2 as LQKENI. V trimming: 1 base; J trimming: 4 bases; junction bases outside the gene matches: 4. The CDR3, as DNA: TGTGCCAGCTCACCACAAACAGGGGGCGTCTATGGCTACACCTTC. Translating gives CASSPQTGGVYGYTF.

The V and J genes are TRBV5-1 and TRBJ2-1, with 8 bases identical to TRBD1. CDR1 and CDR2 from the germline V gene are SGHRS and YFSETQ. This CDR3 contains 15 residues. V lost 0 bases and J lost 7; bases outside the gene matches: 6. CDR3 amino acids: CASSLVGRGQNEQFF. DNA for the CDR3: TGCGCCAGCAGCTTGGTCGGCAGGGGGCAGAATGAGCAGTTCTTC.

This chain uses TRBV27 with TRBJ1-1; D call uncertain. CDR3 size: 16 residues. Trimming removed 0 bases at V and 8 bases at J, with 19 bases between. The V gene's germline CDR1 is MNHEY and CDR2 SMNVEV (reference sequence). CDR3 loop: CASSLSLAGSLREAFF. Written as DNA, the CDR3 is TGTGCCAGCAGTTTATCCTTGGCCGGGAGCTTAAGGGAAGCTTTCTTT.

A note on this clone: This sample also contains other DNA sequences that code for the same CDR3. The chain has TRBV27 and TRBJ2-5, with D possibly TRBD2 on 6 matching bases. This CDR3 spans 13 amino acids. Per germline, CDR1 MNHEY and CDR2 SMNVEV (reference sequence). V lost 6 bases and J lost 4, with 12 bases in between. Here the CDR3 reads CASSLGGRETQYF. CDR3 DNA: TGTGCCAGCAGCCTGGGAGGTAGAGAGACCCAGTACTTC.

The chain carries TRBV4-1 and TRBJ1-5; D ambiguous. Per the germline V gene, CDR1 is MGHRA and CDR2 is YSYEKL. The CDR3 sequence is 15 residues long. Trimming took off 3 bases at V and 2 bases at J, with 11 bases between the two ends. The CDR3 nucleotides read TGCGCCAGCAGCCACCCCGGGTCGGGCAATCAGCCCCAGCATTTT. Translated: CASSHPGSGNQPQHF.

The chain combines TRBV13 with TRBJ2-1, with D perhaps TRBD1 (5 bases). CDR1 is PRHDT, CDR2 FYEKMQ, per germline (reference sequence). The CDR3 length is 12 residues. Trimming removed 1 base from V and 8 bases from J, with 6 bases in between. This CDR3 reads CASSLVGDEQFF. The CDR3 nucleotides are TGTGCCAGCAGCTTAGTAGGGGATGAGCAGTTCTTC. Filled out from reference TRBV13 and TRBJ2-1, the complete variable domain reads AAGVIQSPRHLIKEKRETATLKCYPIPRHDTVYWYQQGPGQDPQFLISFYEKMQSDKGSIPDRFSAQQFSDYHSELNMSSLELGDSALYFCASSLVGDEQFFGPGTRLTVL.

The V gene is TRBV7-2, the J gene TRBJ1-5; no definite D call. CDR1 is SGHTA, CDR2 FQGNSA, per germline. The V end lost 2 bases, the J end lost 0 bases, and 14 bases lay between the germline ends. This CDR3 is 17 amino acids long. The CDR3 coding sequence is TGTGCCAGCAGCTTAATTGGGGTCACATCTAGCAATCAGCCCCAGCATTTT. It codes for CASSLIGVTSSNQPQHF. The full variable domain, in which reference TRBV7-2 and TRBJ1-5 provide the parts outside the CDR3, is GAGVSQSPSNKVTEKGKDVELRCDPISGHTALYWYRQSLGQGLEFLIYFQGNSAPDKSGLPSDRFSAERTGGSVSTLTIQRTQQEDSAVYLCASSLIGVTSSNQPQHFGDGTRLSIL.

This rearrangement joins TRBV19 to TRBJ1-2; 9 positions match TRBD1. The germline gives CDR1 LNHDA, CDR2 SQIVND (reference sequence). The V and J ends lost 5 bases and 6 bases, in that order; junction bases with no gene match: 4. This CDR3 has 13 amino acids. CDR3 sequence: CASSPGTGNGYTF. CDR3 coding DNA: TGTGCCAGTAGTCCCGGGACAGGGAATGGCTACACCTTC.